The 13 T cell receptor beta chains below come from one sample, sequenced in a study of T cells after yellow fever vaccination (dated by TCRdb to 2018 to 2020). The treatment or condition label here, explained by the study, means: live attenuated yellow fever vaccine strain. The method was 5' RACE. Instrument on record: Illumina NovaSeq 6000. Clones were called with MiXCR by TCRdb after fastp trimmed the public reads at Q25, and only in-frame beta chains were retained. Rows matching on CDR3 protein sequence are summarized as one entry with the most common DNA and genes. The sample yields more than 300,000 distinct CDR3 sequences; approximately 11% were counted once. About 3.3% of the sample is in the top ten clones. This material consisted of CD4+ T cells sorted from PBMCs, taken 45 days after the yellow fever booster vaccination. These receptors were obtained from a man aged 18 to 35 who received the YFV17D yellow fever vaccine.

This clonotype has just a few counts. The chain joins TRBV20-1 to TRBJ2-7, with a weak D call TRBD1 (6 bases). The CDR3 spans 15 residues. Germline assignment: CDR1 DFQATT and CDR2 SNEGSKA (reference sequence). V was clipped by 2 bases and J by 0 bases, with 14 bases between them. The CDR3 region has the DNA TGCAGTGCTAGACCTATACAGGGAAGCTCCTACGAGCAGTACTTC. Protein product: CSARPIQGSSYEQYF.

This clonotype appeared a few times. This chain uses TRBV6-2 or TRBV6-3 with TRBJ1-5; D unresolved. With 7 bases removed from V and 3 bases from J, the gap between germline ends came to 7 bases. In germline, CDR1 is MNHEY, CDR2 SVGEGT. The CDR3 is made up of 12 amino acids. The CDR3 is CASNDNNQPQHF. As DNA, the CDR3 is TGTGCCAGCAACGATAACAATCAGCCCCAGCATTTT.

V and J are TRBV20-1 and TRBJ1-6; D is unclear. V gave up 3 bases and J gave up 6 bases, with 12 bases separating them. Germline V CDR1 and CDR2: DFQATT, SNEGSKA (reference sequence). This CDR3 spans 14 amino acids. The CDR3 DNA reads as TGCAGTGCTAGTATCGGCAGGATTAATTCACCCCTCCACTTT. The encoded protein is CSASIGRINSPLHF.

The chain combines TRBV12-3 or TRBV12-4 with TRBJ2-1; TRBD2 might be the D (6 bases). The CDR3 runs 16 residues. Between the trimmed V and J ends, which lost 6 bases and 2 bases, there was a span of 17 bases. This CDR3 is CASSRRTTGAYNEQFF. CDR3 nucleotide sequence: TGTGCCAGCAGCCGACGGACTACTGGGGCCTACAATGAGCAGTTCTTC.

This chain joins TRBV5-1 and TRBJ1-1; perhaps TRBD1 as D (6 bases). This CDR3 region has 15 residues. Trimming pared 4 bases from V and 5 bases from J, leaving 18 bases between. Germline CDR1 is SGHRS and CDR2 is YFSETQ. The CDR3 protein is CASSHSTGRGTEAFF. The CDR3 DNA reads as TGCGCCAGCAGCCATTCCACAGGGCGAGGGACTGAAGCTTTCTTT.

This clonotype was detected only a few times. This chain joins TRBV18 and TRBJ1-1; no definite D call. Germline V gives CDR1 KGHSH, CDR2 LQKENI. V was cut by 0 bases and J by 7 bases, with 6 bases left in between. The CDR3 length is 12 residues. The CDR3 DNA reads TGTGCCAGCTCACCACCGGCAGGTGAAGCTTTCTTT. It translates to CASSPPAGEAFF.

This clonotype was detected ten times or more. The CDR3 loop reads CSARDRRTVNSPLHF. Written as DNA, the CDR3 is TGCAGTGCTAGAGATCGCCGGACAGTAAATTCACCCCTCCACTTT. V and J are TRBV20-1 and TRBJ1-6, with a weak D call TRBD1 (6 bases). This CDR3 is built from 15 residues. Trimming took 0 bases from V and 7 from J, leaving 13 bases between them. CDR1 is DFQATT, CDR2 SNEGSKA, per germline (reference sequence).

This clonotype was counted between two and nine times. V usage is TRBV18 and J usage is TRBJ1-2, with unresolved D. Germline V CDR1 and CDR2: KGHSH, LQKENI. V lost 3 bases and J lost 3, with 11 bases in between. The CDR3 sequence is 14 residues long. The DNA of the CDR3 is TGTGCCAGCTCACCCCCGGGAATCGACTATGGCTACACCTTC. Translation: CASSPPGIDYGYTF.

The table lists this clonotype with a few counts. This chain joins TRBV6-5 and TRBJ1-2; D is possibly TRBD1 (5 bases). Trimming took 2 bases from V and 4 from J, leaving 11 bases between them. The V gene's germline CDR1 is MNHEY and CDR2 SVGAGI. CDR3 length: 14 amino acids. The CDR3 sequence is CASSYRDGRYGYTF. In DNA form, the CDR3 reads TGTGCCAGCAGTTACCGGGACGGCCGCTATGGCTACACCTTC.

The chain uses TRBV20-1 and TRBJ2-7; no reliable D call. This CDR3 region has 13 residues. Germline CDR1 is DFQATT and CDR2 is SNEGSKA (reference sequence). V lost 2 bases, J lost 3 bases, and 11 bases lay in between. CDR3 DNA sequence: TGCAGTGCTAGACTACCCCCTGGCTACGAGCAGTACGTC. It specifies CSARLPPGYEQYV.

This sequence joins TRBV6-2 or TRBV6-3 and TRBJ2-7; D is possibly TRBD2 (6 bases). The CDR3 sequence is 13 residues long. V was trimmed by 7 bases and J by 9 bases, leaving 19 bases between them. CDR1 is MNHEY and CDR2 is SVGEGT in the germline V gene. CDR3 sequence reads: CASNQQEGLGQYF. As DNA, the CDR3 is TGTGCCAGCAACCAACAGGAGGGGCTTGGGCAGTACTTC.

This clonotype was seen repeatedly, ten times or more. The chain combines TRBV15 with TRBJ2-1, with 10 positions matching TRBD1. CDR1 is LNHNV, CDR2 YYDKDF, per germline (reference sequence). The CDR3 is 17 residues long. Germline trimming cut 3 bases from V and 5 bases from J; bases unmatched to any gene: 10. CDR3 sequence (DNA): TGTGCCACCAGCAGGGGCCTGGGGGACAGGGGCAACAATGAGCAGTTCTTC. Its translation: CATSRGLGDRGNNEQFF.

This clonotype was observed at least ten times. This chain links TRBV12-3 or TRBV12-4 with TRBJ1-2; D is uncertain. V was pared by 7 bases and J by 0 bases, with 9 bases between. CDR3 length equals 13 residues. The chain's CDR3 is CASTFRPNYGYTF. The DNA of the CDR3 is TGTGCCAGCACCTTTCGGCCTAACTATGGCTACACCTTC.